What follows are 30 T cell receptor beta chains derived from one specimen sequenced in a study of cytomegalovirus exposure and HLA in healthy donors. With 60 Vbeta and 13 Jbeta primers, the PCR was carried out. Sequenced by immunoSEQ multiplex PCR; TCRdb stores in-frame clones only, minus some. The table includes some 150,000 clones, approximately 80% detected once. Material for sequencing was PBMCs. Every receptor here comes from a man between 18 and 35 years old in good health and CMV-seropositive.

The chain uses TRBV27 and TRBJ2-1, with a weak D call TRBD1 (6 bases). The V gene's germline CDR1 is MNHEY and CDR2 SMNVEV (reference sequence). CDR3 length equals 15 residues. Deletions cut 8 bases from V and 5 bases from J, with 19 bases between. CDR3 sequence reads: CASCRWGPLDNEQFF. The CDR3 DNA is TGTGCCAGCTGCCGGTGGGGGCCTTTGGACAATGAGCAGTTCTTC.

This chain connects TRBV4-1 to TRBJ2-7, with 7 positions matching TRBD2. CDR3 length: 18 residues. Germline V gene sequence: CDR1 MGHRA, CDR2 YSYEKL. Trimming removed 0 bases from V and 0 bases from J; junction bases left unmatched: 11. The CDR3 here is CASSQDRASGLSSYEQYF. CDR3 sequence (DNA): TGCGCCAGCAGCCAAGATCGGGCTAGCGGTTTGAGCTCCTACGAGCAGTACTTC.

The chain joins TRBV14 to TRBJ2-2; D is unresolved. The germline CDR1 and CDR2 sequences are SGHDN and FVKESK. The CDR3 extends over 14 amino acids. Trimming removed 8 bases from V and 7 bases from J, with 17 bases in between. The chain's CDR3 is CASRLKFAGGELFF. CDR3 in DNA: TGTGCCAGCCGGTTGAAATTTGCAGGCGGGGAGCTGTTTTTT.

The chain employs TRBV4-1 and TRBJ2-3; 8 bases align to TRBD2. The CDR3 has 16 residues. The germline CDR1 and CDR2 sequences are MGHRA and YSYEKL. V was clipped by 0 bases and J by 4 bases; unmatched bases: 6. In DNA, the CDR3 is TGCGCCAGCAGCCAAGACACGACTAGCGTGGCAGATACGCAGTATTTT. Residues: CASSQDTTSVADTQYF.

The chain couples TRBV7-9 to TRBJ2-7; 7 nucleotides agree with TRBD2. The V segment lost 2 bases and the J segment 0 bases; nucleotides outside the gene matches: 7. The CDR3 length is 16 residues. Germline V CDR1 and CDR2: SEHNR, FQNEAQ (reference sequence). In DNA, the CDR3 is TGTGCCAGCAGCTTACCTCCTAGCGGTAGCTCCTACGAGCAGTACTTC. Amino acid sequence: CASSLPPSGSSYEQYF.

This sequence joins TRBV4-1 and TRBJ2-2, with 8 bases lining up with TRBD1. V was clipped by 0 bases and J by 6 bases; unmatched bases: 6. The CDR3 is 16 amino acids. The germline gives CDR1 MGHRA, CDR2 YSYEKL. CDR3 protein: CASSQDIQGAAGELFF. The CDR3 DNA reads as TGCGCCAGCAGCCAAGATATCCAGGGGGCTGCCGGGGAGCTGTTTTTT.

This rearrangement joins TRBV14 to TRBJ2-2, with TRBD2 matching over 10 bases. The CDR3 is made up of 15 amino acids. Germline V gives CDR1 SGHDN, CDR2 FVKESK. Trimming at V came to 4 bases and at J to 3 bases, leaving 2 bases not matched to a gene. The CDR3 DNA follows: TGTGCCAGCAGCCCGGGACTAGCGTACACCGGGGAGCTGTTTTTT. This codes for CASSPGLAYTGELFF.

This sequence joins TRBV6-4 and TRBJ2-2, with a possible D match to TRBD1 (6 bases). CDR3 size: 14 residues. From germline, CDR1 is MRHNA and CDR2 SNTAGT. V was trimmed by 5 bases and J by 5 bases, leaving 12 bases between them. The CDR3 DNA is TGTGCCAGCAGTAGGACAGACGTAACCGGGGAGCTGTTTTTT. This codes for CASSRTDVTGELFF.

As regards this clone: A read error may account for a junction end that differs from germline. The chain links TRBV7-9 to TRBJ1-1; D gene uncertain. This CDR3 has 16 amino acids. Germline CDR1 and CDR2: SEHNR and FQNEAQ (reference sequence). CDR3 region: CSSSKNSQAGNTEAFF. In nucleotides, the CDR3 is TGTTCCAGCAGCAAAAATTCCCAGGCTGGAAACACTGAAGCTTTCTTT.

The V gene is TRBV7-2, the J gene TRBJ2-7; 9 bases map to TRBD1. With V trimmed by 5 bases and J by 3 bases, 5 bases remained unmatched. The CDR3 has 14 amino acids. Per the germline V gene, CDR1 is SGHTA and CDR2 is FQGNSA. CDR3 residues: CASSLWTGDYEQYF. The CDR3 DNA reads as TGTGCCAGCAGCCTATGGACAGGGGACTACGAGCAGTACTTC.

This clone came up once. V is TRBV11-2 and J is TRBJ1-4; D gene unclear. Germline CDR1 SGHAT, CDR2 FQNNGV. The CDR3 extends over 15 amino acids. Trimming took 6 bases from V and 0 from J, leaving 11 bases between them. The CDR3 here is CASRHIRTTNEKLFF. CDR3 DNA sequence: TGTGCCAGCAGACACATACGTACAACTAATGAAAAACTGTTTTTT.

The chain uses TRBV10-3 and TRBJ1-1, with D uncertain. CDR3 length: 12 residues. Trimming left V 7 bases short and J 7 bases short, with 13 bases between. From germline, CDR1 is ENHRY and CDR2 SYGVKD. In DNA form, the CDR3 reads TGTGCCATCAACACTCCGGGTGGTGAAGCTTTCTTT. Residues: CAINTPGGEAFF.

Here the CDR3 reads CASSLVNRGYEQYF. CDR3 bases: TGTGCCAGCAGTTTGGTAAACAGGGGATACGAGCAGTACTTC. The J gene is TRBJ2-7, the V gene TRBV27, with 7 bases lining up with TRBD1. The V and J ends lost 3 bases and 4 bases, in that order; junction bases with no gene match: 6. CDR1 is MNHEY and CDR2 is SMNVEV in the germline V gene (reference sequence). This CDR3 has 14 residues.

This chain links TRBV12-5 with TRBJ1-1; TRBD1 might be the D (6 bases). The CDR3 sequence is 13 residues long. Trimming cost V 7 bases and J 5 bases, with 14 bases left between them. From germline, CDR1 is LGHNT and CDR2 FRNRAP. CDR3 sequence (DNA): TGTGCTAGTGACCCGCTGGGGGCGACTGAAGCTTTCTTT. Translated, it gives CASDPLGATEAFF.

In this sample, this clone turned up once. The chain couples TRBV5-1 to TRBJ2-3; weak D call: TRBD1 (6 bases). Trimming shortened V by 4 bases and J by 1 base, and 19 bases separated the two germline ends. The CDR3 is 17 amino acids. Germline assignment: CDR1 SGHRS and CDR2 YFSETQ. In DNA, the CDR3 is TGCGCCAGCAGCCTTAGAGGGGCGGACAGACGCACAGATACGCAGTATTTT. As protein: CASSLRGADRRTDTQYF.

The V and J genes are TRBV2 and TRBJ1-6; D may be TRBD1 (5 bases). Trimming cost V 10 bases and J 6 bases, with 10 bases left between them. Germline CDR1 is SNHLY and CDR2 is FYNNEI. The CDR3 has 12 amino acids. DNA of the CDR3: TGTGCCACCCGAGACAGTAATTCACCCCTCCACTTT. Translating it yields CATRDSNSPLHF.

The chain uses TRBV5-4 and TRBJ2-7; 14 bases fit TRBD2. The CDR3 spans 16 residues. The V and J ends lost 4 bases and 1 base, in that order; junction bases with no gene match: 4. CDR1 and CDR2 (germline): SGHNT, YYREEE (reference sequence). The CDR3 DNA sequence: TGTGCCAGCAGCGGGACTAGCGGGAGTAAGTCCTACGAGCAGTACTTC. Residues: CASSGTSGSKSYEQYF.

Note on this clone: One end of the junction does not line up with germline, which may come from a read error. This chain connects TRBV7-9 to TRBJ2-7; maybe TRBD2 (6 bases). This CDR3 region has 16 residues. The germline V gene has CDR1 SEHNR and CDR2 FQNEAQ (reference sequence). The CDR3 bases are TGTTCCAGCAGCAATCATCCGCGGGGAGCCCACTACGAGCAGTACTTC. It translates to CSSSNHPRGAHYEQYF.

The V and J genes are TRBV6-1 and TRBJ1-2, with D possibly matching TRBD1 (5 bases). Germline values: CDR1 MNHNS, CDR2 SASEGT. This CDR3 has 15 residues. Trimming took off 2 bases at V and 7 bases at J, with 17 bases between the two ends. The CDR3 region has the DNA TGTGCCAGCAGTGAAATCCCCCCCTCAGGGCTTGGCTACACCTTC. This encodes CASSEIPPSGLGYTF.

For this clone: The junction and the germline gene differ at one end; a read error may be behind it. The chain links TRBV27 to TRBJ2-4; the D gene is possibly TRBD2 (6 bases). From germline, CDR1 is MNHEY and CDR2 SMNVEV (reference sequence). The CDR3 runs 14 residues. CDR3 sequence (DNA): TGTGCCAGCAGTTTGCGGGGAGCCAAAAACAGTCAGTACTTC. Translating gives CASSLRGAKNSQYF.

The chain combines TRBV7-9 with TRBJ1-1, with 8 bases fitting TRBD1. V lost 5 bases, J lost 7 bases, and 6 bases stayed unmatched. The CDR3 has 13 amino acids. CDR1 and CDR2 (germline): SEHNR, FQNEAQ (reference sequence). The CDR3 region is CASSLLTGDEAFF. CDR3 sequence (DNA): TGTGCCAGCAGCCTTCTGACAGGGGATGAAGCTTTCTTT.

CDR3 coding DNA: TGTGCCAGCAGCATCTTTGGCGGGGTGAACACCGGGGAGCTGTTTTTT. It is translated as CASSIFGGVNTGELFF. This chain uses TRBV13 with TRBJ2-2, with a tentative D call TRBD2 (6 bases). V lost 5 bases and J 1 base, leaving 14 bases between the germline ends. Germline CDR1 PRHDT, CDR2 FYEKMQ (reference sequence). The CDR3 is 16 amino acids.

The CDR3 region is CASSPTLGTDTQYF. The CDR3 nucleotides are TGCGCCAGCAGCCCCACCCTAGGCACAGATACGCAGTATTTT. The V and J genes are TRBV4-1 and TRBJ2-3; D is ambiguous. Trimming shortened V by 4 bases and J by 1 base, and 9 bases separated the two germline ends. The germline V gene encodes CDR1 MGHRA and CDR2 YSYEKL. This CDR3 has 14 amino acids.

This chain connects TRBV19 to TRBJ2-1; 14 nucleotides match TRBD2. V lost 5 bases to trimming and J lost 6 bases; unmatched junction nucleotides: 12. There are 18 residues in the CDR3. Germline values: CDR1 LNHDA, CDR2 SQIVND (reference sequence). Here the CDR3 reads CASSATSGGAYPTNEQFF. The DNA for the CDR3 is TGTGCCAGTAGTGCGACTAGCGGGGGGGCATACCCAACCAATGAGCAGTTCTTC.

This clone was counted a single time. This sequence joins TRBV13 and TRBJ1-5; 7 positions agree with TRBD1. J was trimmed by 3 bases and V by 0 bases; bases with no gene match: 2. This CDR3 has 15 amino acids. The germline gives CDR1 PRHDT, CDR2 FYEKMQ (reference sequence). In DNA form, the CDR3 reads TGTGCCAGCAGCTTAGGGCAGGGGGTCAATCAGCCCCAGCATTTT. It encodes CASSLGQGVNQPQHF.

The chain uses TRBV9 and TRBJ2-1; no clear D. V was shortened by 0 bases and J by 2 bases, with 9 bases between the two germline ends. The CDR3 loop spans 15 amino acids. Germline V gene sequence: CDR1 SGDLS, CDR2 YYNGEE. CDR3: CASSVDLVTYNEQFF. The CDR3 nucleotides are TGTGCCAGCAGCGTAGATCTAGTCACCTACAATGAGCAGTTCTTC.

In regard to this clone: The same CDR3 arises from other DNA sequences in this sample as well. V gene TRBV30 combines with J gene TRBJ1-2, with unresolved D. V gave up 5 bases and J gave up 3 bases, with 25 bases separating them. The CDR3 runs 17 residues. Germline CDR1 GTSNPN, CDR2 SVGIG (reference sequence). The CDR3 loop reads CAWGPHRLRASHYGYTF. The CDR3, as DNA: TGTGCCTGGGGGCCCCACCGGTTGAGGGCCTCACACTATGGCTACACCTTC.

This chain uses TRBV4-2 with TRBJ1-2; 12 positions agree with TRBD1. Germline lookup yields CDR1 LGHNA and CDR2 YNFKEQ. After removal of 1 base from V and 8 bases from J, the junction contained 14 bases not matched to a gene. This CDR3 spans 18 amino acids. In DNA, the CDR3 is TGTGCCAGCAGCCAAGTCGGGGGGACAGGGGGCTACCCAGACGGCTACACCTTC. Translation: CASSQVGGTGGYPDGYTF.

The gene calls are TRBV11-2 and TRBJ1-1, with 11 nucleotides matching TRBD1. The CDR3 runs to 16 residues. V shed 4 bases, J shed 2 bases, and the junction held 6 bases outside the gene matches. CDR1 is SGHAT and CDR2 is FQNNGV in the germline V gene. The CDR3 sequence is CASSWGQGGSNTEAFF. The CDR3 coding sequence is TGTGCCAGCAGCTGGGGACAGGGGGGGTCAAACACTGAAGCTTTCTTT.

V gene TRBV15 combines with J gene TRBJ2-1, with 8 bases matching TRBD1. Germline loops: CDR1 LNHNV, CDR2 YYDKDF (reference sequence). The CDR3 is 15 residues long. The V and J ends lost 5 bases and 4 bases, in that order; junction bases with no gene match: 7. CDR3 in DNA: TGTGCCACCAGCGGGGGACAGGCCCTTTACAATGAGCAGTTCTTC. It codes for CATSGGQALYNEQFF.